A single sample is the source of the 6 T cell receptor beta chains below, sequenced in a study of blood T cells in healthy people across ages. Then a second PCR, running about 7 to 11 cycles, was carried out with a sample-barcoded 5' primer and a J-beta primer mix. TCRdb re-derived calls from the 5' RACE reads in MiXCR, one entry per CDR3 protein. The profile covers fewer than 2,000,000 distinct CDR3 sequences, with roughly a third appearing a single time and about 11% taken by the ten largest. Sequenced input: blood. The receptors come from a woman in her twenties or thirties in good health.

This clonotype has more than one count but fewer than ten. The rearrangement joins TRBV20-1 to TRBJ2-6; maybe TRBD1 (5 bases). Trimming shortened V by 1 base and J by 0 bases, and 13 bases separated the two germline ends. Germline-derived CDR1 and CDR2 are DFQATT and SNEGSKA (reference sequence). The CDR3 sequence is 17 residues long. DNA for the CDR3: TGCAGTGCTAGAGGCAGGGCTACCATCTCTGGGGCCAACGTCCTGACTTTC. This gives the protein CSARGRATISGANVLTF.

This clonotype turned up a few times. The CDR3 DNA follows: TGTGCCAGCTCACCACTACCTCCCGGGACAGCCTATGGCTACACCTTC. Translation: CASSPLPPGTAYGYTF. This chain joins TRBV18 and TRBJ1-2; TRBD1 agrees at 7 bases. The V and J ends lost 1 base and 4 bases, in that order; junction bases with no gene match: 9. Per the germline V gene, CDR1 is KGHSH and CDR2 is LQKENI. The CDR3 sequence is 16 residues long.

This clonotype turned up a few times. J is TRBJ1-2 and V is TRBV3-1, with 9 positions matching TRBD1. Germline loops: CDR1 LGHDT, CDR2 YNNKEL (reference sequence). J lost 2 bases, V lost 5 bases, and 6 bases had no gene match. This CDR3 has 15 residues. CDR3 sequence: CASSLQGAGNYGYTF. CDR3 nucleotides: TGTGCCAGCAGCTTACAGGGGGCGGGAAACTATGGCTACACCTTC.

This clonotype came up many times. This rearrangement joins TRBV12-3 or TRBV12-4 to TRBJ1-2, with D unclear. The ends were cut back, 1 base at V and 7 bases at J, with 4 bases in the middle. CDR3 size: 11 residues. The CDR3: CASSLGGGYTF. The CDR3 DNA follows: TGTGCCAGCAGTTTAGGGGGTGGCTACACCTTC.

This chain connects TRBV28 to TRBJ2-7; D ambiguous. Between the trimmed V and J ends, which lost 3 bases and 6 bases, there was a span of 6 bases. Germline loops: CDR1 MDHEN, CDR2 SYDVKM. The CDR3 length is 11 residues. The CDR3 protein is CASSFKAEQYF. The CDR3 DNA sequence: TGTGCCAGCAGTTTTAAGGCCGAGCAGTACTTC.

On this clonotype: This may be a read error: a much more frequent sequence differs by one nucleotide. The genes are TRBV5-1 and TRBJ1-2; 8 nucleotides agree with TRBD1. This CDR3 spans 13 amino acids. J lost 6 bases, V lost 3 bases, and 4 bases had no gene match. The germline CDR1 and CDR2 sequences are SGHRS and YFSETQ. The chain's CDR3 is CASSSGDRNGYTF. The CDR3 DNA reads TGCGCCAGCAGCTCGGGGGACAGGAATGGCTACACCTTC.